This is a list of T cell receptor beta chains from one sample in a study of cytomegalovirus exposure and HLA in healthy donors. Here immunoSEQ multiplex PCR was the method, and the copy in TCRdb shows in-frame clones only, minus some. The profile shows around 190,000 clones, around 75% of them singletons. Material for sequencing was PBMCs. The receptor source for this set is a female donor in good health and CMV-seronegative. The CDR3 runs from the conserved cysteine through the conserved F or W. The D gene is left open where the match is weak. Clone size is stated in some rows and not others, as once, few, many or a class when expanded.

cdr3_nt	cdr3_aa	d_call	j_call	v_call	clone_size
TGTGCCAGCAGCGTAGATCTAGCGGAATACAATGAGCAGTTCTTC	CASSVDLAEYNEQFF	TRBD2	TRBJ2-1	TRBV9	-
TGCGCCAGCAGCCTGCGACAGGGGGTAAAGAACGAGCAGTACTTC	CASSLRQGVKNEQYF	TRBD1	TRBJ2-7	TRBV5-1	-
TGTGCCAGTAGTATAAGGGAGGACAGGGCGAACACTGAAGCTTTCTTT	CASSIREDRANTEAFF	TRBD1	TRBJ1-1	TRBV19	-
TGCGCCAGCAGCTTGGCCGGCAGGTCGACCCAGTACTTC	CASSLAGRSTQYF	-	TRBJ2-5	TRBV5-1	-
TGCGCCAGCAGCTTGTCCCCTAGTAGGACAGGGGTAAACATTCAGTACTTC	CASSLSPSRTGVNIQYF	TRBD1	TRBJ2-4	TRBV5-1	-
TGCGCCAGCAGCTTGGAGGGGCAGGGCACTGAAGCTTTCTTT	CASSLEGQGTEAFF	-	TRBJ1-1	TRBV5-1	-
TGCAGCGTAGCTACAGGGTTGAGTCAGCCCCAGCATTTT	CSVATGLSQPQHF	-	TRBJ1-5	TRBV29-1	-
TGTGCCAGCATTCCCGGGACAGGGGGTGGGTATGGCTACACCTTC	CASIPGTGGGYGYTF	TRBD1	TRBJ1-2	TRBV6-1	-
TGTGCCAGCAGCTTGGCTGGGGGCTTAAACACCGGGGAGCTGTTTTTT	CASSLAGGLNTGELFF	-	TRBJ2-2	TRBV5-4	-
TGTGCCAGCAGCCCCTTACTAGCCGGGGGCTACGAGCAGTACTTC	CASSPLLAGGYEQYF	-	TRBJ2-7	TRBV4-2	-
TGTGCCAGTAGTTCGCGGACAGGCCCTGAGAATGAAGCTTTCTTT	CASSSRTGPENEAFF	TRBD1	TRBJ1-1	TRBV19	-
TGTGCCAGCAGTTCGGCCGGGGCGGGAGTCTACGAGCAGTACTTC	CASSSAGAGVYEQYF	TRBD2	TRBJ2-7	TRBV28	-
TGTGCCAGCAGCTTAGGCGGGACAGGGGACGAGACCCAGTACTTC	CASSLGGTGDETQYF	TRBD1	TRBJ2-5	TRBV7-6	-
-	CASSFGQGAEYF	-	TRBJ2-5	TRBV28	-
TGTGCCATCAGTCCGGGACAGGGAGCGAACACTGAAGCTTTCTTT	CAISPGQGANTEAFF	TRBD1	TRBJ1-1	TRBV10-3	-
TGTGCCAGCGGAATAGCGGGAGAAACCGACGAGCAGTACTTC	CASGIAGETDEQYF	TRBD2	TRBJ2-7	TRBV28	-
TGTGCCAGCAGCCAAGCGAAGGGGAAAGATACGCAGTATTTT	CASSQAKGKDTQYF	-	TRBJ2-3	TRBV4-2	-
TGCAGCGTTGCCCTACAAGAGACCCAGTACTTC	CSVALQETQYF	-	TRBJ2-5	TRBV29-1	once
TGTGCCAGCAGTGAGATTGGACAGGGTCTATACGAGCAGTACTTC	CASSEIGQGLYEQYF	TRBD1	TRBJ2-7	TRBV25-1	-
TGCGCCAGCAGCTTGGACAACGCGAACACCGGGGAGCTGTTTTTT	CASSLDNANTGELFF	-	TRBJ2-2	TRBV5-1	-
TGTGCCAGCTCACCGGGACAGGGGGTCTACGAGCAGTACTTC	CASSPGQGVYEQYF	TRBD1	TRBJ2-7	TRBV18	-
TGCGCCAGCAGCTTGGCCACGGGGGGATTTTACGAGCAGTACTTC	CASSLATGGFYEQYF	TRBD2	TRBJ2-7	TRBV5-1	-
TGCGCCAGCAGGGAAGGGGCGTCTGAAGCTTTCTTT	CASREGASEAFF	-	TRBJ1-1	TRBV5-1	-
TGTGCCAGCAGCCGGACAGGGGATCTCTACGAGCAGTACTTC	CASSRTGDLYEQYF	TRBD1	TRBJ2-7	TRBV5-4	few
TGTGCCAGCAGCTTAGGGCGGGGGGCCTACAATGAGCAGTTCTTC	CASSLGRGAYNEQFF	TRBD2	TRBJ2-1	TRBV7-9	-
TGTGCCAGCACCGAGTGGACCAGGGAGGGCAACACTGAAGCTTTCTTT	CASTEWTREGNTEAFF	-	TRBJ1-1	TRBV9	few
TGCGCCAGCAGCTTGGGTCTCCCGAGTGACGAGCAGTACTTC	CASSLGLPSDEQYF	-	TRBJ2-7	TRBV5-1	-
TGTGCCAGCAGTAACAGGGGTTACGAGCAGTACTTC	CASSNRGYEQYF	TRBD1	TRBJ2-7	TRBV2	-
TGTGCCAGCAGCTTAGTCGGACAGGGGGGAGAGCAGTACTTC	CASSLVGQGGEQYF	TRBD1	TRBJ2-7	TRBV7-9	-
TGTGCCAGCAGTCTAGGGACTAGCGGGAGCTACGAGCAGTACTTC	CASSLGTSGSYEQYF	TRBD2	TRBJ2-7	TRBV27	-
TGTGCCAGCAGCTTATCTAGCGGGGGGGTTGAGCAGTTCTTC	CASSLSSGGVEQFF	TRBD2	TRBJ2-1	TRBV7-3	-